This is a list of T cell receptor beta chains from one sample in a study of T cell responses to AZD1222 COVID-19 vaccine. Method: immunoSEQ multiplex PCR; TCRdb's copy keeps in-frame clones and lacks some. The sample comprises roughly 120,000 clones, roughly 84% of which are singletons, and around 6.2% rests with the top ten. The specimen comprised peripheral blood, sampled on day 0 of AZD1222 vaccination. The receptors derive from an adult in good health. CDR3s include the opening cysteine and the closing phenylalanine or tryptophan. A D gene is named only where the DNA matches it firmly. Size tells how often a clone was seen (once, few, many) or the class of an expanded clone, and some rows leave it out.

v_gene: TRBV7-2
j_gene: TRBJ2-5
d_gene: NA
abundance: NA
CDR3aa: CASSLGGALETQYF
CDR3nt: TGTGCCAGCAGCTTAGGGGGGGCTCTAGAGACCCAGTACTTC

v_gene: TRBV6-5
j_gene: TRBJ1-5
d_gene: NA
abundance: NA
CDR3aa: CASSGDSPNQPQHF
CDR3nt: TGTGCCAGCAGCGGGGACTCGCCCAATCAGCCCCAGCATTTT

v_gene: TRBV6-2/TRBV6-3
j_gene: TRBJ2-1
d_gene: NA
abundance: NA
CDR3aa: CASSYQGNEQFF
CDR3nt: TGTGCCAGCAGTTACCAGGGCAATGAGCAGTTCTTC

v_gene: TRBV27
j_gene: TRBJ1-6
d_gene: TRBD1
abundance: NA
CDR3aa: CASSWDRIGNSPLHF
CDR3nt: TGTGCCAGCAGTTGGGACAGGATCGGGAATTCACCCCTCCACTTT

v_gene: TRBV6-5
j_gene: TRBJ1-1
d_gene: NA
abundance: NA
CDR3aa: CASTFSVTQNTEAFF
CDR3nt: TGTGCCAGCACCTTCAGCGTGACCCAGAACACTGAAGCTTTCTTT

v_gene: TRBV7-2
j_gene: TRBJ1-4
d_gene: NA
abundance: NA
CDR3aa: CASSLARLEKLFF
CDR3nt: TGTGCCAGCAGCTTAGCCAGGTTGGAAAAACTGTTTTTT

v_gene: TRBV4-3
j_gene: TRBJ2-7
d_gene: TRBD1
abundance: NA
CDR3aa: CASSQGTGRYEQYF
CDR3nt: TGCGCCAGCAGCCAAGGGACAGGGAGGTACGAGCAGTACTTC

v_gene: TRBV6-5
j_gene: TRBJ2-5
d_gene: NA
abundance: few
CDR3aa: CASSPTGRGETQYF
CDR3nt: TGTGCCAGCAGTCCTACAGGGAGGGGAGAGACCCAGTACTTC

v_gene: TRBV5-5
j_gene: TRBJ1-2
d_gene: NA
abundance: NA
CDR3aa: CASSLAGENYGYTF
CDR3nt: TGTGCCAGCAGCTTAGCAGGGGAGAACTATGGCTACACCTTC

v_gene: TRBV28
j_gene: TRBJ2-1
d_gene: NA
abundance: NA
CDR3aa: CASSFGGGYNEQFF
CDR3nt: TGTGCCAGCAGTTTCGGGGGCGGTTACAATGAGCAGTTCTTC

v_gene: TRBV28
j_gene: TRBJ1-6
d_gene: NA
abundance: NA
CDR3aa: CASSSQGSSYNSPLHF
CDR3nt: TGTGCCAGCAGTTCTCAAGGGAGCTCCTATAATTCACCCCTCCACTTT

v_gene: TRBV4-2
j_gene: TRBJ2-5
d_gene: TRBD2
abundance: few
CDR3aa: CASSQDASGAVETQYF
CDR3nt: TGTGCCAGCAGCCAAGATGCTAGCGGGGCTGTGGAGACCCAGTACTTC

v_gene: TRBV7-6
j_gene: TRBJ2-2
d_gene: NA
abundance: NA
CDR3aa: CAVRGSNTGELFF
CDR3nt: TGTGCAGTGAGGGGGTCGAACACCGGGGAGCTGTTTTTT

v_gene: TRBV5-5
j_gene: TRBJ1-6
d_gene: TRBD1
abundance: NA
CDR3aa: CASSLFGQGVSNNSPLHF
CDR3nt: TGTGCCAGCAGCTTATTTGGACAGGGGGTCTCTAACAATTCACCCCTCCACTTT

v_gene: TRBV7-8
j_gene: TRBJ2-5
d_gene: TRBD2
abundance: NA
CDR3aa: CATDKKRGPQETQYF
CDR3nt: TGTGCTACTGACAAAAAGCGGGGCCCCCAGGAGACCCAGTACTTC

v_gene: TRBV29-1
j_gene: TRBJ2-3
d_gene: NA
abundance: NA
CDR3aa: CSVAALGSTDTQYF
CDR3nt: TGCAGCGTTGCGGCTTTGGGGTCGACAGATACGCAGTATTTT

v_gene: TRBV29-1
j_gene: TRBJ2-3
d_gene: NA
abundance: NA
CDR3aa: CSVEGIRLRQNLTDTQYF
CDR3nt: TGCAGCGTTGAAGGGATACGTCTGCGACAGAACCTCACAGATACGCAGTATTTT

v_gene: TRBV7-2
j_gene: TRBJ2-7
d_gene: TRBD1
abundance: NA
CDR3aa: CASTTIDRAYEQYF
CDR3nt: TGTGCCAGTACCACCATTGACAGGGCCTACGAGCAGTACTTC

v_gene: TRBV7-9
j_gene: TRBJ2-4
d_gene: NA
abundance: once
CDR3aa: CASSQTGSGNIQYF
CDR3nt: TGTGCCAGCAGCCAAACGGGAAGCGGAAACATTCAGTACTTC

v_gene: TRBV12-3/TRBV12-4
j_gene: TRBJ2-7
d_gene: NA
abundance: NA
CDR3aa: CASSLGSSYEQYF
CDR3nt: TGTGCCAGCAGCCTAGGGAGCTCCTACGAGCAGTACTTC

v_gene: TRBV6-4
j_gene: TRBJ2-3
d_gene: TRBD1
abundance: many
CDR3aa: CASSPQGGNTDTQYF
CDR3nt: TGTGCCAGCAGCCCTCAAGGGGGCAACACAGATACGCAGTATTTT

v_gene: TRBV5-6
j_gene: TRBJ1-1
d_gene: NA
abundance: NA
CDR3aa: CASSGISNTEAFF
CDR3nt: TGTGCCAGCAGCGGGATCTCGAACACTGAAGCTTTCTTT